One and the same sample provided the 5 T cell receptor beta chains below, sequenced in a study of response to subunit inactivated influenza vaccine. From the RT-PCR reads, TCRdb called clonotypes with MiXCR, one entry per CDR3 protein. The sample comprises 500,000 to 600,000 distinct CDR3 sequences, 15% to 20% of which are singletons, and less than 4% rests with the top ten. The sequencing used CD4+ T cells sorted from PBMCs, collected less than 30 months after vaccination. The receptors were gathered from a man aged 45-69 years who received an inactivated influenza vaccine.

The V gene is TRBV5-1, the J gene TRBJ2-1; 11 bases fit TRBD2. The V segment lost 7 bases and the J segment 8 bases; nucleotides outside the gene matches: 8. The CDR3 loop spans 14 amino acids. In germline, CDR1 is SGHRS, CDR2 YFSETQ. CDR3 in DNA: TGCGCCAGCGGGCGTAGCGGGGGGGTCGATGAGCAGTTCTTC. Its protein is CASGRSGGVDEQFF.

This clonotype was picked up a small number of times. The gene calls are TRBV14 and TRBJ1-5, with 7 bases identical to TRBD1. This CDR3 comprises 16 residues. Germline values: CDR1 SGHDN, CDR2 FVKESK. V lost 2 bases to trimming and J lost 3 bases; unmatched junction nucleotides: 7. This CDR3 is CASSQPGTAPNQPQHF. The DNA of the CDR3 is TGTGCCAGCAGCCAACCCGGGACAGCTCCCAATCAGCCCCAGCATTTT.

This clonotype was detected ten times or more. The CDR3 loop is CASTGYYEQYF. CDR3 in DNA: TGTGCCAGCACCGGCTACTACGAGCAGTACTTC. V usage is TRBV28 and J usage is TRBJ2-7, with D hard to call. Trimming removed 7 bases from V and 3 bases from J, with 7 bases in between. CDR1 MDHEN and CDR2 SYDVKM come from the germline V gene. This CDR3 is 11 amino acids long. Drawing the rest from reference TRBV28 and TRBJ2-7, the complete variable domain is DVKVTQSSRYLVKRTGEKVFLECVQDMDHENMFWYRQDPGLGLRLIYFSYDVKMKEKGDIPEGYSVSREKKERFSLILESASTNQTSMYLCASTGYYEQYFGPGTRLTVT.

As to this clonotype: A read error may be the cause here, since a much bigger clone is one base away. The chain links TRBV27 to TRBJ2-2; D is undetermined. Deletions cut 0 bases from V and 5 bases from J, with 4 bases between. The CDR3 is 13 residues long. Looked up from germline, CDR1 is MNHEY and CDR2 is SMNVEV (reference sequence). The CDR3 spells CASSLSITGELFF. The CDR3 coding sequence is TGTGCCAGCAGTTTATCGATAACCGGGGAGCTGTTTTTT.

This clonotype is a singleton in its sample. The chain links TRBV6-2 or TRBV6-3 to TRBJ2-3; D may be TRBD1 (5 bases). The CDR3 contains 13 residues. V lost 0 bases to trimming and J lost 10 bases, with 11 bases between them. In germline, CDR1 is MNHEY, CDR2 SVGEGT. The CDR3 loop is CASSYSGHMAQYF. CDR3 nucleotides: TGTGCCAGCAGTTACTCCGGACATATGGCGCAGTATTTT.